This T cell receptor (beta chain) originates from a study of control samples from healthy donors and cancer patients. The CDR3 loop spans 15 amino acids. TCRdb's table, derived via immunoSEQ multiplex PCR, lists solely in-frame clones and lacks some. The sample carries about 75,000 clones, about 93% recorded once. The clonotype was recovered from a middle-aged woman in good health. The V call is TRBV21-1, the J call TRBJ2-4; the table calls TRBD2, which could not be checked here. TRBV21-1 corresponds to a pseudogene. The sequenced sample was blood. The CDR3 loop reads CASSNPRVGVNIQYF. CDR3 in DNA: TGTGCCAGCAGCAACCCCCGGGTAGGAGTAAACATTCAGTACTTC.